Listed below are T cell receptor beta chains from one sample, sequenced in a study of technical replicates of blood from four donors. Generated by immunoSEQ multiplex PCR, the TCRdb table keeps only in-frame clones and is missing some. The sample lists more than 65,000 clones; roughly 96% were seen once. The sample consisted of T cells isolated from PBMCs. The receptors shown here come from a human donor in good health. Each CDR3 is given without its conserved first and last residue.

V	length	J	CDR3
TRBV5-1	14	TRBJ2-3	AIDETFTHTADTQY
TRBV18	13	TRBJ2-5	ASSPNGSGQETQY
TRBV20-1	9	TRBJ2-1	SARVLNEQF
TRBV11-3	11	TRBJ2-7	ASSGQNSYEQY
TRBV30	14	TRBJ1-4	AWRWAGGPTNEKLF
TRBV6-1	10	TRBJ2-1	ASNSEKNEQF
TRBV30	10	TRBJ1-2	AWSTGGVSYT
TRBV9	13	TRBJ1-1	ASSVGGQPNTEAF
TRBV7-3	11	TRBJ2-5	ASSSTGQETQY
TRBV5-1	11	TRBJ1-1	ASSFTANTEAF
TRBV6-1	12	TRBJ2-7	ASSDRAGGYEQY
TRBV11-2	13	TRBJ2-1	ASSLTGVSYNEQF
TRBV11-2	15	TRBJ1-5	ASSLGAGGYSNQPQH
TRBV6-5	13	TRBJ2-3	ATGHTSGRTDTQY
TRBV4-3	12	TRBJ1-2	ASSPGTGLYGYT